This TCR beta chain was observed in a study of T cells after yellow fever vaccination. Overall study findings and caveats: Contamination by abundant bulk-population clonotypes could be present in FACS-sorted repertoires. Peaking on day 5 versus 15, the secondary response was faster but weaker. Detected again after the booster were most primary-vaccination clones, at 96% CD4 and approximately 87% CD8.

CDR3 length: 13 residues. Germline assignment: CDR1 SNHLY and CDR2 FYNNEI. V shed 6 bases and J shed 1 base, with 10 bases lying between them. This clonotype was counted a few times. Antigen specificity is unknown. TCRdb re-analysed the 5' RACE reads in MiXCR, keeping a single row per CDR3 protein. This table holds a few hundred thousand distinct CDR3 sequences, about 5.2% found once. The chain links TRBV2 to TRBJ2-7; D unclear. This material consisted of CD4+ T cells sorted from PBMCs, taken on the day of the yellow fever booster vaccination. The sequence derives from a man aged 18-30 years who received the YFV17D yellow fever vaccine. CDR3 sequence: CASRGFRSYEQYV. The CDR3 DNA sequence: TGTGCCAGCAGAGGTTTCCGATCCTACGAGCAGTACGTC.